A single sample gave rise to the 16 T cell receptor beta chains below, sequenced in a study of T cells in Graves' hyperthyroidism and ophthalmopathy. RNA transcripts provided the source from which TCR beta CDR3 regions were amplified. First-round RT-PCR of the TCR CDR3 relied on the HTBI primer set. TCRdb passed the multiplex PCR reads through MiXCR, listing each CDR3 protein once. Here the sample spans about 570,000 distinct CDR3 sequences, about half being singletons. Sequenced sample: peripheral blood or thyroid tissue (not recorded which). The receptor source for this set is an adult woman with Graves' disease, either hyperthyroidism or ophthalmopathy (not recorded which).

There are a few counts of this clonotype. The chain combines TRBV28 with TRBJ2-6; TRBD1 matches at 9 bases. This CDR3 contains 17 residues. The germline gives CDR1 MDHEN, CDR2 SYDVKM. The J segment lost 3 bases and the V segment lost 5 bases, leaving 8 bases of the junction unmatched. CDR3 residues: CASSPPGQGFGANVLTF. DNA of the CDR3: TGTGCCAGCAGTCCCCCGGGACAGGGTTTTGGGGCCAACGTCCTGACTTTC.

This chain joins TRBV2 and TRBJ1-5; D gene unclear. V lost 4 bases and J lost 4, with 14 bases in between. The CDR3 length is 15 residues. Germline assignment: CDR1 SNHLY and CDR2 FYNNEI. Here the CDR3 reads CASSVSGYRNQPQHF. The CDR3 nucleotides read TGTGCCAGCAGTGTCAGCGGGTATCGGAATCAGCCCCAGCATTTT.

A single count supports this clonotype. The rearrangement joins TRBV7-2 to TRBJ1-1, with 7 positions matching TRBD1. Losses at the gene ends were 8 bases for V and 6 bases for J; bases not matched to a gene: 12. Germline-derived CDR1 and CDR2 are SGHTA and FQGNSA. The CDR3 spans 14 residues. In nucleotides, the CDR3 is TGTGCCAGCTCACCGTACGCTCAGGGGGCTGAAGCTTTCTTT. Residues: CASSPYAQGAEAFF.

The CDR3 protein is CSAYRGGTEAFF. The CDR3 DNA reads as TGCAGTGCTTACAGGGGAGGGACTGAAGCTTTCTTT. J is TRBJ1-1 and V is TRBV20-1, with 7 nucleotides matching TRBD1. CDR1 DFQATT and CDR2 SNEGSKA come from the germline V gene (reference sequence). This CDR3 spans 12 amino acids. The ends lost 5 bases at V and 5 bases at J; junction bases unmatched: 5.

This clonotype was counted ten times or more. The V gene is TRBV2, the J gene TRBJ1-2; no reliable D call. V lost 0 bases and J 4 bases, leaving 12 bases between the germline ends. CDR1 SNHLY and CDR2 FYNNEI come from the germline V gene. The CDR3 spans 15 residues. The CDR3 DNA reads TGTGCCAGCAGTGAAGCGAGGGCAGACGCCTATGGCTACACCTTC. Protein product: CASSEARADAYGYTF.

This chain connects TRBV20-1 to TRBJ1-5; maybe TRBD1 (6 bases). The ends were cut back, 6 bases at V and 8 bases at J, with 17 bases in the middle. Germline V gene sequence: CDR1 DFQATT, CDR2 SNEGSKA (reference sequence). The CDR3 covers 13 residues. The DNA for the CDR3 is TGCAGTGCCTCGGCCCTAGGGGGAGAGCCCCAGCATTTT. This sequence encodes CSASALGGEPQHF.

The rearrangement links TRBV29-1 to TRBJ1-5; D gene unclear. Trimming shortened V by 4 bases and J by 6 bases, and 10 bases separated the two germline ends. This CDR3 is built from 12 residues. Germline CDR1 reads SQVTM; CDR2 reads ANQGSEA. CDR3 loop: CSVAIGVQPQHF. The CDR3 region has the DNA TGCAGCGTTGCAATTGGTGTTCAGCCCCAGCATTTT.

Comments on this clonotype: Because the CDR3's place on the DNA is in doubt, the DNA is left out and the CDR3 is given as listed by TCRdb. The chain combines TRBV5-1 with TRBJ2-2; whether TRBD1, the table's D call, matches the DNA was not checked. Germline assignment: CDR1 SGHRS and CDR2 YFSETQ. The CDR3 length equals 16 residues, ends included. The CDR3: CASSLEDGGPPGSCFF.

V usage is TRBV7-2 and J usage is TRBJ2-5; TRBD2 might be the D (6 bases). Trimming pared 5 bases from V and 5 bases from J, leaving 15 bases between. Germline lookup yields CDR1 SGHTA and CDR2 FQGNSA. The CDR3 loop spans 14 amino acids. The CDR3: CASSKGRRWETQYF. The CDR3 bases are TGTGCCAGCAGCAAGGGGAGGCGTTGGGAGACCCAGTACTTC.

The rearrangement uses TRBV20-1 and TRBJ2-2; D remains unclear. The ends were cut back, 5 bases at V and 3 bases at J, with 7 bases in the middle. This CDR3 has 12 amino acids. The germline V gene has CDR1 DFQATT and CDR2 SNEGSKA (reference sequence). CDR3 loop: CSAHEYTGELFF. As DNA, the CDR3 is TGCAGTGCTCATGAGTACACCGGGGAGCTGTTTTTT.

The V gene is TRBV10-3, the J gene TRBJ1-4; 9 bases are a match to TRBD1. This CDR3 spans 17 amino acids. CDR1 ENHRY and CDR2 SYGVKD come from the germline V gene. The junction had 11 bases not matched to a gene; V was cut back by 6 bases and J by 3 bases. The CDR3 DNA is TGTGCCATCAGCGGACAGGGGATGGACCGATCTAATGAAAAACTGTTTTTT. Translation: CAISGQGMDRSNEKLFF.

This clonotype has ten or more counts. V usage is TRBV20-1 and J usage is TRBJ2-7, with 7 bases fitting TRBD2. This CDR3 comprises 16 residues. Germline trimming cut 0 bases from V and 2 bases from J; bases unmatched to any gene: 10. Germline CDR1 DFQATT, CDR2 SNEGSKA (reference sequence). CDR3 region: CSARDLRGEGTYEQYF. DNA of the CDR3: TGCAGTGCTAGAGATCTACGCGGGGAGGGGACCTACGAGCAGTACTTC.

This chain connects TRBV15 to TRBJ1-3; tentative D call: TRBD1 (6 bases). The germline V gene encodes CDR1 LNHNV and CDR2 YYDKDF (reference sequence). The CDR3 sequence is 23 residues long. Between the trimmed V and J ends, which lost 3 bases and 4 bases, there was a span of 37 bases. CDR3 region: CATSSHKTGAGAKGSRKGNTIYF. The CDR3 DNA sequence: TGTGCCACCAGCAGCCATAAGACGGGGGCGGGGGCCAAGGGCTCCAGGAAAGGAAACACCATATATTTT.

This clonotype was recorded at least ten times. This may come from a read error, since a much larger clone is one base off. This sequence joins TRBV20-1 and TRBJ2-7, with D hard to call. V lost 6 bases and J lost 7, with 19 bases in between. The germline CDR1 and CDR2 sequences are DFQATT and SNEGSKA (reference sequence). This CDR3 comprises 13 residues. The CDR3 nucleotides read TGCAGTGCCGTGGATAGGCTTCTCTGGGAGCAGTACTTC. This codes for CSAVDRLLWEQYF.

The rearrangement links TRBV19 to TRBJ2-7; 7 nucleotides match TRBD2. The V gene's germline CDR1 is LNHDA and CDR2 SQIVND (reference sequence). The CDR3 has 13 residues. Trimming took 3 bases from V and 6 from J; bases not matched to a gene: 5. The CDR3 sequence is CASSIAGATEQYF. Written as DNA, the CDR3 is TGTGCCAGTAGTATTGCGGGAGCCACCGAGCAGTACTTC.

This clonotype showed up many times. V is TRBV2 and J is TRBJ1-4, with a tentative D call TRBD1 (6 bases). CDR1 SNHLY and CDR2 FYNNEI come from the germline V gene. The CDR3 has 12 amino acids. Trimming shortened V by 7 bases and J by 5 bases, and 8 bases separated the two germline ends. CDR3 DNA: TGTGCCAGCACCCAGGGGAATGAAAAACTGTTTTTT. Its protein product is CASTQGNEKLFF.